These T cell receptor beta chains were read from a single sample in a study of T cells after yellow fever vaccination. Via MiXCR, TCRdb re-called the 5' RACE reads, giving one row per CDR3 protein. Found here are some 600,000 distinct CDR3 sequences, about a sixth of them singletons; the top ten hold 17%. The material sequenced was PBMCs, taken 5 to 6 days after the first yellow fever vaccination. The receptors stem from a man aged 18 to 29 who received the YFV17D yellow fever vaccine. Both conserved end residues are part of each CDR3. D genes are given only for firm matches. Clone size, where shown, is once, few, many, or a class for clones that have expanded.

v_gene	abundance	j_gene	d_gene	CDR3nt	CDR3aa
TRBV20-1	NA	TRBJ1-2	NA	TGCAGTGCTACAGGAATTACAGGGTCCAACTATGGCTACACCTTC	CSATGITGSNYGYTF
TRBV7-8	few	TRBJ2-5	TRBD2	TGTGCCAGCAGCGCCGGGACTACCCAAGAGACCCAGTACTTC	CASSAGTTQETQYF
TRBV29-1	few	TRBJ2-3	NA	TGCAGCGTTGGCGCCAGGACTAGCACAGATACGCAGTATTTT	CSVGARTSTDTQYF
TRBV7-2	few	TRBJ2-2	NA	TGTGCCAGCAGCCCAACCTTGTTCGCGAACACCGGGGAGCTGTTTTTT	CASSPTLFANTGELFF
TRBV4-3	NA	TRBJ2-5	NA	TGCGCCAGCAGCCCCCACCGGGACGGCCAAGAGACCCAGTACTTC	CASSPHRDGQETQYF
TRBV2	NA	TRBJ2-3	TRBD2	TGTGCCAGCAGTGGTGGACTAGCGGGGGGTCTTGATACGCAGTATTTT	CASSGGLAGGLDTQYF
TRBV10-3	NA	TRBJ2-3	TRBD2	TGTGCCACGGGACTAGCGGGGTCAGATACGCAGTATTTT	CATGLAGSDTQYF
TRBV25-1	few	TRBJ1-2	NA	TGTGCCAGCAGTGAGAGCAAGGGGCAAGCTAACTATGGCTACACCTTC	CASSESKGQANYGYTF
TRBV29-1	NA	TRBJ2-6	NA	TGCAGCGTGGCCTCCGAACCTGGGGCCAACGTCCTGACTTTC	CSVASEPGANVLTF
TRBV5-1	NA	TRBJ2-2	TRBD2	TGCGCCAGCAGCCCGGAGGGGTCGACTAGCGGGAACACCGGGGAGCTGTTTTTT	CASSPEGSTSGNTGELFF
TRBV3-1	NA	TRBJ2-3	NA	TGTGCCAGCAGCCTTTTCGCCGGGACGAGCACAGATACGCAGTATTTT	CASSLFAGTSTDTQYF
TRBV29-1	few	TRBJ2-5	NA	TGCAGCAGCAATACAGGGAGGTTTGCCCAAGAGACCCAGTACTTC	CSSNTGRFAQETQYF
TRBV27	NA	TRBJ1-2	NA	TGTGCCAGCAGCCCTCGAATAACAGGGTTCTATGGCTACACCTTC	CASSPRITGFYGYTF
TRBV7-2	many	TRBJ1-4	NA	TGTGCCAGCAGACTTAATGAAAAACTGTTTTTT	CASRLNEKLFF
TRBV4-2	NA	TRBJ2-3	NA	TGTGCCAGCAGCCGGACTACCTCAAGCACAGATACGCAGTATTTT	CASSRTTSSTDTQYF
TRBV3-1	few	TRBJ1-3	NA	TGCGGGACCAGCGTCGCCGGAAACACCATATATTTT	CGTSVAGNTIYF
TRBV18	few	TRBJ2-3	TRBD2	TGTGCCAGCTCGCATAGCTACAGCGGGGGAGCTCCTAGCACAGATACGCAGTATTTT	CASSHSYSGGAPSTDTQYF
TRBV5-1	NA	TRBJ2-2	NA	TGCGCCAGCAGCGGGCCCGTCGTCAGCACCGGGGAGCTGTTTTTT	CASSGPVVSTGELFF
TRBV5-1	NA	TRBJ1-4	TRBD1	TGCGCCAGCAGCCTCTCGACAGGGGCAAATGAAAAACTGTTTTTT	CASSLSTGANEKLFF
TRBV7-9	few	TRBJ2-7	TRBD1	TGTGCCAGCAGCGTCCTCCAGACAGGGCGGTCCTCCTACGAGCAGTACTTC	CASSVLQTGRSSYEQYF
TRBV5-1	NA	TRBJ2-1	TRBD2	TGCGCCAGCAGCCAAACTAGCGGGGCTACCAATGAGCAGTTCTTC	CASSQTSGATNEQFF
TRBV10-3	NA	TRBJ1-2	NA	TGTGCCATCAGTGAGCTCAACGGAGCTAACTATGGCTACACCTTC	CAISELNGANYGYTF
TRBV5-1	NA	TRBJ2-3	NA	TGCGCCAGCAGCTTCTTTGGGGGGGCCGAAGATACGCAGTATTTT	CASSFFGGAEDTQYF
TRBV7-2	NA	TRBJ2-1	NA	TGTGCCAGCAGCTTTTGGGGGGACAATGAGCAGTTCTTC	CASSFWGDNEQFF
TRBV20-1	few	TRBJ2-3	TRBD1	TGCAGTGCTAGACTCAGGGGGCCAGATACGCAGTATTTT	CSARLRGPDTQYF
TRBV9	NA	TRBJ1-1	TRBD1	TGTGCCAGCAGCGTCGGGACAGTAAACACTGAAGCTTTCTTT	CASSVGTVNTEAFF
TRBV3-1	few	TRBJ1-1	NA	TGTGCCAGCAGCCAAGGCGGTCAGGAAGCTTTCTTT	CASSQGGQEAFF
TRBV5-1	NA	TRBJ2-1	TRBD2	TGCGCCAGCAGCCTGGTGGCTAGCGGGTTCTACAATGAGCAGTTCTTC	CASSLVASGFYNEQFF
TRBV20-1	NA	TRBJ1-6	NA	TGCAGTGCTCCCCCCCGTGCTGGTTCACCCCTCCACTTT	CSAPPRAGSPLHF
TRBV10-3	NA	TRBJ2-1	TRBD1	TGTGCCATCAGGGGTTCGGGGACAGGGTCGCCGAATGAGCAGTTCTTC	CAIRGSGTGSPNEQFF
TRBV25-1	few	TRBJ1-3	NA	TGTGCCAGCAGTGAGGGGGGCCGCGCTGGAAACACCATATATTTT	CASSEGGRAGNTIYF
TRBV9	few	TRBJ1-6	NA	TGTGCCAGCAGCGCTGGACAGCTAAATTCACCCCTCCACTTT	CASSAGQLNSPLHF
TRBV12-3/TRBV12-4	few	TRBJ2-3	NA	TGTGCCAGCAGTTTAGATGTGGCAGGGCTAGATACGCAGTATTTT	CASSLDVAGLDTQYF
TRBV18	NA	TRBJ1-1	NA	TGTGCCAGCTCACCGGTACAGGTCTTTGAAGCTTTCTTT	CASSPVQVFEAFF
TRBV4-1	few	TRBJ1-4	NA	TGCGCCAGCAATACGCAAAGGGGGGATGAAAAACTGTTTTTT	CASNTQRGDEKLFF
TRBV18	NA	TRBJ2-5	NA	TGTGCCAGCTCACCAGACGAGACCCAGTACTTC	CASSPDETQYF
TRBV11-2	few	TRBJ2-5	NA	TGTGCCAGCACCCTAGGGCTAACCAAAGAGACCCAGTACTTC	CASTLGLTKETQYF
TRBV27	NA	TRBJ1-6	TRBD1	TGTGCCAGCAGGGTGACAGGGGATAATTCACCCCTCCACTTT	CASRVTGDNSPLHF
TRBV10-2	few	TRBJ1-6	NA	TGCGCCAGCAGTGACCAGGGAATGGGGTCACCCCTCCACTTT	CASSDQGMGSPLHF
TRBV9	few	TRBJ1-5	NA	TGTGCCAGCAGCTCCGGTGGCTCGGGCGGCAATCAGCCCCAGCATTTT	CASSSGGSGGNQPQHF
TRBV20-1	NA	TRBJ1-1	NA	TGCAGTGCTAGAGATGAATGGCAGTATTTTGAAGCTTTCTTT	CSARDEWQYFEAFF
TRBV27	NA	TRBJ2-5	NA	TGTGCCAGCAGATCCCGAGGCACGCAAGAGACCCAGTACTTC	CASRSRGTQETQYF
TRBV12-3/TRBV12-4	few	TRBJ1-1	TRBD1	TGTGCCAGCGGGACAGCTAACATGAACACTGAAGCTTTCTTT	CASGTANMNTEAFF
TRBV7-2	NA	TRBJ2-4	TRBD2	TGTGCCAGCATGCGGGGGGGCCGGGGAAACATTCAGTACTTC	CASMRGGRGNIQYF
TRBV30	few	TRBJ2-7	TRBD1	TGTGCCTGGAGTCGGGGACAGGGTATAAGCGAGCAGTACTTC	CAWSRGQGISEQYF
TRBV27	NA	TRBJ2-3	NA	TGTGCCAGCAGTTTAAGGGCAGGGGTCCGGGCGACAGATACGCAGTATTTT	CASSLRAGVRATDTQYF
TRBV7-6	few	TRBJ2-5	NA	TGTGCCAGCAGCTTAGACGGGGGCTTTCAAGAGACCCAGTACTTC	CASSLDGGFQETQYF
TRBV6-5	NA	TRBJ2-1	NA	TGTGCCAGCAGTTACTCGATGTTTCGGGATGAGCAGTTCTTC	CASSYSMFRDEQFF
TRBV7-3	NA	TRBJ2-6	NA	TGTGCCAGCAGCTATCCGGGGTCTGGGGCCAACGTCCTGACTTTC	CASSYPGSGANVLTF
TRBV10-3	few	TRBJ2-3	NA	TGTGCCACCGCCAGGGGAGGGGAGTCAGATACGCAGTATTTT	CATARGGESDTQYF
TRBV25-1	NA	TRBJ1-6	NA	TGTGCCAGCAGTGACCCCCGAGAAGGGAGGGTTTCACCCCTCCACTTT	CASSDPREGRVSPLHF
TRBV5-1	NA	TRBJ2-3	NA	TGCGCCAGCAGCTTGGTTACAGGTACGGGGACAGATACGCAGTATTTT	CASSLVTGTGTDTQYF
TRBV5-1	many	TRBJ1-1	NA	TGCGCCAGCAGCTTGGGTCTGACAGTTTGGACCACTGAAGCTTTCTTT	CASSLGLTVWTTEAFF
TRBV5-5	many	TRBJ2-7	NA	TGTGCCAGCAGTCGGAACGGGCCGGAATTCTACGAGCAGTACTTC	CASSRNGPEFYEQYF
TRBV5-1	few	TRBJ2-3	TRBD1	TGCGCCAGCACGACAGGGGAATACACAGATACGCAGTATTTT	CASTTGEYTDTQYF
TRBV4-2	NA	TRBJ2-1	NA	TGTGCCAGCAGCCAAGCTGGTGGCGAAGGGGTGCAGTTCTTC	CASSQAGGEGVQFF
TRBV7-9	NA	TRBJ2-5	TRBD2	TGTGCCAGCAGCATCGCGGGGGTTGGGGAGACCCAGTACTTC	CASSIAGVGETQYF
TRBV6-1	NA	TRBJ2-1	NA	TGTGCCAGCAGTGAAGGGATAGACAATGAGCAGTTCTTC	CASSEGIDNEQFF
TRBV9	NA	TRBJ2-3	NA	TGTGCCAGCAGCCCGCGACTGGGTCGGCATACGCAGTATTTT	CASSPRLGRHTQYF
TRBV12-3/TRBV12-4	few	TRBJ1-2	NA	TGTGCCAGCAGTTTGAGTAGCGGTGTGGCTGGTGGCTACACCTTC	CASSLSSGVAGGYTF